The 7 T cell receptor beta chains given below trace back to one sample, sequenced in a study of T cell repertoires in cytomegalovirus infection. No antigen is known for these receptors. Each CDR3 protein is one row after TCRdb ran MiXCR on the reads. The repertoire holds approximately 470,000 distinct CDR3 sequences, about 39% seen once, with 35% to 50% in the top ten. The sample was cultured PBMCs, taken from culture after CMV antigen stimulation. Receptors were obtained from a human donor in good health (CMV status not recorded). Some clones in this sample may be carry-over from other donors' samples.

This clonotype was seen just once. The chain has TRBV7-6 and TRBJ1-2; D is undetermined. CDR3 length: 10 residues. The germline V gene has CDR1 SGHVS and CDR2 FNYEAQ. Trimming stripped 4 bases from V and 8 bases from J, with 5 bases between. As DNA, the CDR3 is TGTGCCAGCAGCTCCGACGGCTACACCTTC. It translates to CASSSDGYTF.

The table lists this clonotype with a few counts. The V and J genes are TRBV7-2 and TRBJ2-1; 8 bases are a match to TRBD2. CDR3 length: 15 residues. The V gene's germline CDR1 is SGHTA and CDR2 FQGNSA. V was pared by 5 bases and J by 9 bases, with 12 bases of the junction left unmatched. The CDR3 sequence: CASSPSLSGSSEQFF. CDR3 sequence (DNA): TGTGCCAGCAGCCCCTCGCTGAGCGGGAGTAGTGAGCAGTTCTTC. The variable domain in full, with the rest retrieved from reference TRBV7-2 and TRBJ2-1, is GAGVSQSPSNKVTEKGKDVELRCDPISGHTALYWYRQSLGQGLEFLIYFQGNSAPDKSGLPSDRFSAERTGGSVSTLTIQRTQQEDSAVYLCASSPSLSGSSEQFFGPGTRLTVL.

J is TRBJ2-1 and V is TRBV4-2; D possibly corresponds to TRBD2 (5 bases). V shed 2 bases and J shed 2 bases, with 10 bases lying between them. The CDR3 contains 15 residues. Germline loops: CDR1 LGHNA, CDR2 YNFKEQ. This CDR3 reads CASSQYRTAYNEQFF. The CDR3 DNA reads TGTGCCAGCAGCCAATATCGGACTGCCTACAATGAGCAGTTCTTC.

The rearrangement joins TRBV10-3 to TRBJ2-1; 11 nucleotides align to TRBD2. Germline-derived CDR1 and CDR2 are ENHRY and SYGVKD. The CDR3 has 15 amino acids. Losses at the gene ends were 5 bases for V and 2 bases for J; bases not matched to a gene: 2. For the CDR3, the DNA is TGTGCCATCAGTAGTAGCGGGGGGGCCTACAATGAGCAGTTCTTC. It encodes CAISSSGGAYNEQFF.

V gene TRBV2 combines with J gene TRBJ2-1, with D unresolved. This CDR3 comprises 15 residues. Germline CDR1 and CDR2: SNHLY and FYNNEI. Trimming left V 2 bases short and J 4 bases short, with 12 bases between. The CDR3 spells CASSEIPLSYNEQFF. In nucleotides, the CDR3 is TGTGCCAGCAGTGAAATCCCCCTCTCGTACAATGAGCAGTTCTTC.

This clonotype was observed a handful of times. The chain joins TRBV6-6 to TRBJ2-1, with 10 bases identical to TRBD2. The length of the CDR3 is 20 residues. Germline CDR1 and CDR2: MNHNY and SVGAGI (reference sequence). After removal of 0 bases from V and 0 bases from J, the junction contained 11 bases not matched to a gene. The CDR3 spells CASSYSMVSGGPSSYNEQFF. CDR3 DNA sequence: TGTGCCAGCAGTTACTCGATGGTTAGCGGGGGGCCCAGCTCCTACAATGAGCAGTTCTTC.

The chain links TRBV4-2 to TRBJ1-1; D possibly corresponds to TRBD1 (5 bases). CDR3 length equals 14 residues. Trimming shortened V by 1 base and J by 3 bases, and 9 bases separated the two germline ends. Germline V gives CDR1 LGHNA, CDR2 YNFKEQ. In DNA, the CDR3 is TGTGCCAGCAGCCAAGGGACACCTCACACTGAAGCTTTCTTT. It translates to CASSQGTPHTEAFF.